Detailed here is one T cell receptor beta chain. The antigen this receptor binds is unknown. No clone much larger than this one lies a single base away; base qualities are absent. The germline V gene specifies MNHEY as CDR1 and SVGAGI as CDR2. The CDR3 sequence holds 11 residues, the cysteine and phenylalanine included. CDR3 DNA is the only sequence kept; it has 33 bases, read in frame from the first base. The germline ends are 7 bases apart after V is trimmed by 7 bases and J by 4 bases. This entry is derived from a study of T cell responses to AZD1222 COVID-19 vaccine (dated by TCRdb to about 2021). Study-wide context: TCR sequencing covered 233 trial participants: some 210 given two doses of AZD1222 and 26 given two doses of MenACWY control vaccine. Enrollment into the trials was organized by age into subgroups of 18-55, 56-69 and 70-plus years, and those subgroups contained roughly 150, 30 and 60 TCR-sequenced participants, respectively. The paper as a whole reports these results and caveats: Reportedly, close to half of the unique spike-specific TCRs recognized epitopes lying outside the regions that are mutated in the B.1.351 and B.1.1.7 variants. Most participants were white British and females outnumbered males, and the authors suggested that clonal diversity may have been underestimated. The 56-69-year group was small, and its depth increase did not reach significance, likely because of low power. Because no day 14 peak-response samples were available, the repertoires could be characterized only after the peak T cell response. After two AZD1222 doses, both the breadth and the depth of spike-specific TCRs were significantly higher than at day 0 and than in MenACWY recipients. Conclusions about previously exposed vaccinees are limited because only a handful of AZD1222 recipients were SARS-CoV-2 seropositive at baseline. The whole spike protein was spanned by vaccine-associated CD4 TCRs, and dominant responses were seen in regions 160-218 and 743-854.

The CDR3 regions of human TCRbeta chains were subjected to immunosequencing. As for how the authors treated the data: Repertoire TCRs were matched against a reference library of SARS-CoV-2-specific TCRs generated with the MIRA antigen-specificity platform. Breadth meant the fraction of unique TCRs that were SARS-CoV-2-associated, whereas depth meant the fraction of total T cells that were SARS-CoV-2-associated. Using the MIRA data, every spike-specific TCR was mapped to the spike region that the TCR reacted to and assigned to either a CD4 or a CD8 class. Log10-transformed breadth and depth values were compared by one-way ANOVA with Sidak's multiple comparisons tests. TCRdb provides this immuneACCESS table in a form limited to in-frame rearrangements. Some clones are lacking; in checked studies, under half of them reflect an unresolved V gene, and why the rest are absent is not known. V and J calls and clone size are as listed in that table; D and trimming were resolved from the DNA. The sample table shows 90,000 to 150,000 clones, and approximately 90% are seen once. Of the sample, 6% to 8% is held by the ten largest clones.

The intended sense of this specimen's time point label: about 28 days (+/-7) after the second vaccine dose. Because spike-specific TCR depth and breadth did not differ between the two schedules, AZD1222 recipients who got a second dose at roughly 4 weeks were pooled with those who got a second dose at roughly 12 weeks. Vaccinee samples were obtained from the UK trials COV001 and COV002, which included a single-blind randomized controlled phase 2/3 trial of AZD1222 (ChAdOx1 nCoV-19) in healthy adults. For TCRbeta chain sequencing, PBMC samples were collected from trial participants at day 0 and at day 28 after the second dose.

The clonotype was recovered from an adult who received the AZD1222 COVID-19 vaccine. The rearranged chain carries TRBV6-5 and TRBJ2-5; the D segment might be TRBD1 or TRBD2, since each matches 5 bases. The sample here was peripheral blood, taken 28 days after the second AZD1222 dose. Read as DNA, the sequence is TGTGCCAGCAATGGGGGAGAGACCCAGTACTTC. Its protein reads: CASNGGETQYF.